This is a list of T cell receptor beta chains from one sample in a study of T cell responses to AZD1222 COVID-19 vaccine. Some clones are missing from TCRdb's copy, which holds only in-frame ones; the method was immunoSEQ multiplex PCR. Here the sample spans about 86,000 clones, approximately 80% being singletons. Sequenced material: peripheral blood, taken on day 0 of AZD1222 vaccination. These receptors came from an adult in good health. Each CDR3 is given with its conserved first and last residue. The D gene is left open where the match is weak. Not all rows give a size; the values are once, few, many and, for expanded clones, a class.

abundance	j_gene	len	d_gene	v_gene	CDR3aa	CDR3nt
.	TRBJ2-4	19	TRBD2	TRBV5-1	CASSLVSSGRVGPKNIQYF	TGCGCCAGCAGCTTGGTTTCTAGCGGGAGAGTGGGTCCAAAAAACATTCAGTACTTC
.	TRBJ2-2	13	.	TRBV5-1	CASSLPNTGELFF	TGCGCCAGCAGCTTACCTAACACCGGGGAGCTGTTTTTT
few	TRBJ2-5	16	TRBD2	TRBV18	CASSPRGSGVQETQYF	TGTGCCAGCTCACCGCGAGGTAGCGGGGTGCAGGAGACCCAGTACTTC
.	TRBJ2-2	15	.	TRBV3-1/TRBV3-2	CASSQGGQNTGELFF	TGTGCCAGCAGCCAAGGGGGACAGAACACCGGGGAGCTGTTTTTT
.	TRBJ1-2	15	.	TRBV28	CASSLSPRGNYGYTF	TGTGCCAGCAGTTTATCACCCAGGGGCAACTATGGCTACACCTTC
.	TRBJ2-7	14	.	TRBV6-1	CASSEQGYNYEQYF	TGTGCCAGCAGTGAACAGGGCTATAACTACGAGCAGTACTTC
.	TRBJ1-6	15	.	TRBV19	CASSIRSAGVSPLHF	TGTGCCAGTAGTATAAGATCGGCAGGAGTTTCACCCCTCCACTTT
.	TRBJ1-5	15	TRBD1	TRBV30	CAWSVRGQDARAQHF	TGTGCCTGGAGTGTACGGGGACAGGACGCCCGGGCCCAGCATTTT
few	TRBJ1-6	17	TRBD1	TRBV20-1	CSASWGTGDRNNSPLHF	TGCAGTGCTAGTTGGGGCACAGGGGACCGTAATAATTCACCCCTCCACTTT
.	TRBJ2-7	14	.	TRBV18	CASSPQGSRDEQYF	TGTGCCAGCTCACCGCAGGGGAGCCGTGACGAGCAGTACTTC
.	TRBJ1-1	16	TRBD1	TRBV10-3	CAISVLAGGVGTEAFF	TGTGCCATCAGTGTGCTGGCAGGGGGCGTAGGGACTGAAGCTTTCTTT
.	TRBJ2-7	18	TRBD2	TRBV7-9	CASSLRLLPGTRAYEQYF	TGTGCCAGCAGCTTACGACTATTACCCGGGACTAGGGCATACGAGCAGTACTTC
.	TRBJ1-1	15	.	TRBV6-5	CASSPPARWNTEAFF	TGTGCCAGCAGTCCCCCAGCAAGATGGAACACTGAAGCTTTCTTT
.	TRBJ2-3	15	.	TRBV28	CASIFSSGSTDTQYF	TGTGCCAGCATCTTTTCCAGCGGGAGCACAGATACGCAGTATTTT
few	TRBJ2-7	13	TRBD2	TRBV9	CASTGGAGVQQYF	TGTGCCAGCACCGGGGGGGCGGGAGTCCAGCAGTACTTC
once	TRBJ2-2	16	TRBD1	TRBV28	CASRMPGQGATGELFF	TGTGCCAGCAGAATGCCGGGACAGGGGGCCACCGGGGAGCTGTTTTTT
.	TRBJ1-1	14	.	TRBV5-4	CASSSVGWNTEAFF	TGTGCCAGCAGCTCTGTCGGGTGGAACACTGAAGCTTTCTTT
.	TRBJ1-1	13	.	TRBV6-5	CASKRTGIPIAFF	TGTGCCAGCAAAAGGACGGGAATTCCGATAGCTTTCTTT
.	TRBJ2-3	16	TRBD1	TRBV6-6	CASSYSGQEHTDTQYF	TGTGCCAGCAGTTACTCGGGACAGGAGCACACAGATACGCAGTATTTT
.	TRBJ1-3	15	.	TRBV2	CASREQGAPGYTIYF	TGTGCCAGCAGAGAGCAGGGAGCTCCGGGGTACACCATATATTTT